These 21 T cell receptor beta chains share one sample of origin, sequenced in a study of T cell responses to AZD1222 COVID-19 vaccine. Sequenced by immunoSEQ multiplex PCR; TCRdb stores in-frame clones only, minus some. The sample holds about 73,000 clones, approximately 89% seen once. This specimen consisted of peripheral blood, obtained on day 0 of AZD1222 vaccination. The receptors stem from an adult in good health.

The gene calls are TRBV7-8 and TRBJ1-5; weak D call: TRBD1 (6 bases). Trimming took off 5 bases at V and 4 bases at J, with 15 bases between the two ends. Germline lookup yields CDR1 SGHVS and CDR2 FQNEAQ. CDR3 size: 15 residues. This CDR3 reads CASSIRHQGNQPQHF. CDR3 nucleotide sequence: TGTGCCAGCAGCATCCGACACCAGGGGAATCAGCCCCAGCATTTT.

The genes are TRBV6-2 or TRBV6-3 and TRBJ2-7; D is undetermined. This CDR3 comprises 15 residues. In germline, CDR1 is MNHEY, CDR2 SVGEGT. Trimming left V 6 bases short and J 8 bases short, with 23 bases between. DNA of the CDR3: TGTGCCAGCAGCAGTAACCTACAGCTGTCCGGGCAGCAGTACTTC. Protein: CASSSNLQLSGQQYF.

The V and J genes are TRBV21-1 and TRBJ2-7; the D call in the table, TRBD2, was not verified against the DNA. TRBV21-1 is noted as a pseudogene. The length of the CDR3 is 15 residues. The CDR3: CASSTAEKQLAKQYF. The CDR3 coding sequence is TGTGCCAGCAGCACCGCCGAGAAGCAACTAGCGAAGCAGTACTTC.

The chain uses TRBV9 and TRBJ2-2, with D perhaps TRBD1 (7 bases). V dropped 0 bases and J dropped 7 bases, with 16 bases sitting between them. This CDR3 is built from 16 residues. Per the germline V gene, CDR1 is SGDLS and CDR2 is YYNGEE. The DNA of the CDR3 is TGTGCCAGCAGCGTAGACGGACAGGTGCGGGGCGGGGAGCTGTTTTTT. It yields the protein CASSVDGQVRGGELFF.

This CDR3 is CATSGDNRPSRPRETQYF. The CDR3 nucleotides are TGTGCCACCAGTGGGGACAATCGTCCGTCTAGACCGAGAGAGACCCAGTACTTC. This chain joins TRBV24-1 and TRBJ2-5; perhaps TRBD1 as D (6 bases). With 5 bases removed from V and 4 bases from J, the gap between germline ends came to 25 bases. Germline V gene sequence: CDR1 KGHDR, CDR2 SFDVKD. The CDR3 loop spans 18 amino acids.

This clone was seen a single time. V gene TRBV5-6 combines with J gene TRBJ1-6; D is perhaps TRBD1 (5 bases). The CDR3 spans 16 residues. The germline CDR1 and CDR2 sequences are SGHDT and YYEEEE. Trimming removed 3 bases from V and 10 bases from J, with 20 bases in between. This CDR3 is CASSWGTGRTESPLHF. In DNA form, the CDR3 reads TGTGCCAGCAGCTGGGGTACAGGCCGGACGGAGTCACCCCTCCACTTT.

The rearrangement links TRBV24-1 to TRBJ2-3, with 10 bases lining up with TRBD2. Germline trimming cut 4 bases from V and 4 bases from J; bases unmatched to any gene: 7. CDR1 and CDR2 (germline): KGHDR, SFDVKD. The CDR3 sequence is 16 residues long. The DNA of the CDR3 is TGTGCCACCAGTGAGTCACTAGCGGGGTGGTCAGATACGCAGTATTTT. Residues: CATSESLAGWSDTQYF.

The chain has TRBV7-6 and TRBJ2-1; no clear D. Trimming pared 2 bases from V and 4 bases from J, leaving 9 bases between. The CDR3 loop spans 14 amino acids. In germline, CDR1 is SGHVS, CDR2 FNYEAQ. CDR3 bases: TGTGCCAGCAGCTTAAGTGCGCCATACAATGAGCAGTTCTTC. Amino acids: CASSLSAPYNEQFF.

The gene calls are TRBV7-6 and TRBJ2-7; 9 nucleotides align to TRBD1. Germline CDR1 SGHVS, CDR2 FNYEAQ. J was trimmed by 6 bases and V by 6 bases; bases with no gene match: 12. The CDR3 spans 15 residues. The CDR3 is CASRPGQGISGEQYF. CDR3 sequence (DNA): TGTGCCAGCAGACCAGGACAGGGGATTAGCGGCGAGCAGTACTTC.

The chain combines TRBV9 with TRBJ2-1; perhaps TRBD1 as D (5 bases). Trimming removed 6 bases from V and 10 bases from J, with 20 bases in between. CDR3 length: 14 amino acids. Germline lookup yields CDR1 SGDLS and CDR2 YYNGEE. The CDR3 DNA follows: TGTGCCAGCAACCCAGGCCCTCCAAAGGGGGAGCAGTTCTTC. Translating gives CASNPGPPKGEQFF.

This chain links TRBV9 with TRBJ2-3; TRBD2 aligns across 13 bases. The V segment lost 3 bases and the J segment 5 bases; nucleotides outside the gene matches: 9. CDR1 and CDR2 from the germline V gene are SGDLS and YYNGEE. The CDR3 spans 17 residues. CDR3 bases: TGTGCCAGCAGCGGAGTACCGGGACTAGCGGGAAAAGATACGCAGTATTTT. Residues: CASSGVPGLAGKDTQYF.

The V call is TRBV9, the J call TRBJ1-5; 8 bases map to TRBD1. Germline V gives CDR1 SGDLS, CDR2 YYNGEE. The CDR3 has 16 residues. V was pared by 7 bases and J by 4 bases, with 13 bases of the junction left unmatched. CDR3 sequence: CASFPFRTGRNQPQHF. The CDR3, as DNA: TGTGCCAGCTTTCCCTTCCGGACAGGGAGGAATCAGCCCCAGCATTTT.

The chain has TRBV27 and TRBJ1-1; no clear D. V was cut by 3 bases and J by 9 bases, with 11 bases left in between. This CDR3 comprises 12 residues. The V gene's germline CDR1 is MNHEY and CDR2 SMNVEV (reference sequence). The DNA for the CDR3 is TGTGCCAGCAGTTTCCCAGGAAATCAAGCTTTCTTT. Translation gives CASSFPGNQAFF.

The chain has TRBV27 and TRBJ1-6, with D perhaps matching TRBD1 (5 bases). The ends were cut back, 5 bases at V and 9 bases at J, with 17 bases in the middle. The CDR3 loop spans 15 amino acids. CDR1 and CDR2 from the germline V gene are MNHEY and SMNVEV (reference sequence). CDR3 loop: CASSPYLQGGSPLHF. CDR3 nucleotide sequence: TGTGCCAGCAGTCCCTACCTCCAGGGCGGTTCACCCCTCCACTTT.

The chain couples TRBV7-8 to TRBJ2-5, with D perhaps matching TRBD2 (7 bases). The CDR3 is made up of 14 amino acids. The V end was cut by 4 bases, the J end by 4 bases, with 13 bases between. Germline lookup yields CDR1 SGHVS and CDR2 FQNEAQ. In DNA, the CDR3 is TGTGCCAGCAGCTCTTCCCGGGGGGCAGAGACCCAGTACTTC. Translation gives CASSSSRGAETQYF.

Only a few counts were recorded for this clone. The rearrangement links TRBV28 to TRBJ2-1; TRBD2 matches 7 bases. CDR3 size: 14 residues. The germline V gene has CDR1 MDHEN and CDR2 SYDVKM. V shed 2 bases and J 6 bases; nucleotides not matched to a gene: 4. For the CDR3, the DNA is TGTGCCAGCAGTTTAGCCTGGACTAGCAATGAGCAGTTCTTC. The encoded protein is CASSLAWTSNEQFF.

The chain couples TRBV7-8 to TRBJ2-7, with unresolved D. CDR3 length: 16 residues. Trimming left V 1 base short and J 4 bases short, with 17 bases between. Germline V CDR1 and CDR2: SGHVS, FQNEAQ. Here the CDR3 reads CASSLGRVPHSYEQYF. The CDR3 DNA is TGTGCCAGCAGCTTAGGGCGCGTCCCTCATTCGTACGAGCAGTACTTC. Full variable domain (rest looked up from reference TRBV7-8 and TRBJ2-7): GAGVSQSPRYKVAKRGQDVALRCDPISGHVSLFWYQQALGQGPEFLTYFQNEAQLDKSGLPSDRFFAERPEGSVSTLKIQRTQQEDSAVYLCASSLGRVPHSYEQYFGPGTRLTVT.

The chain uses TRBV14 and TRBJ1-1; unclear D gene. The CDR3 totals 13 residues. Per germline, CDR1 SGHDN and CDR2 FVKESK. The V end lost 0 bases, the J end lost 4 bases, and 6 bases lay between the germline ends. The CDR3 here is CASSQEEVTEAFF. DNA for the CDR3: TGTGCCAGCAGCCAAGAAGAGGTCACTGAAGCTTTCTTT. Filled out from reference TRBV14 and TRBJ1-1, the complete variable domain reads EAGVTQFPSHSVIEKGQTVTLRCDPISGHDNLYWYRRVMGKEIKFLLHFVKESKQDESGMPNNRFLAERTGGTYSTLKVQPAELEDSGVYFCASSQEEVTEAFFGQGTRLTVV.

This clone was picked up a small number of times. V and J are TRBV28 and TRBJ2-7, with D possibly matching TRBD2 (5 bases). In germline, CDR1 is MDHEN, CDR2 SYDVKM. V was shortened by 3 bases and J by 2 bases, with 14 bases between the two germline ends. CDR3 size: 15 residues. Here the CDR3 reads CASSLQSLGTYEQYF. The DNA for the CDR3 is TGTGCCAGCAGTTTGCAATCACTAGGGACCTACGAGCAGTACTTC.

The rearrangement joins TRBV6-6 to TRBJ1-5, with 7 bases lining up with TRBD1. CDR3 length: 15 amino acids. The V gene end was trimmed by 4 bases and the J gene end by 0 bases; junction bases not matched to a gene: 3. Germline CDR1 reads MNHNY; CDR2 reads SVGAGI (reference sequence). As DNA, the CDR3 is TGTGCCAGCAGTTTTACAGGGGATAGCAATCAGCCCCAGCATTTT. This gives the protein CASSFTGDSNQPQHF.

This chain links TRBV12-3 or TRBV12-4 with TRBJ2-7; 9 nucleotides align to TRBD1. CDR3 size: 13 residues. The trim removed 6 bases at V and 7 bases at J, leaving 7 bases unmatched. In DNA, the CDR3 is TGTGCCAGCAGCTCCGGGACAGGGAGGGAGCAGTACTTC. Translated, it gives CASSSGTGREQYF.